These 22 T cell receptor beta chains originate from one sample sequenced in a study of Ad26.COV2.S vaccination and SARS-CoV-2 variants. Sequenced by immunoSEQ multiplex PCR; TCRdb stores in-frame clones only, minus some. The sample consists of roughly 420,000 clones, roughly 90% of them appearing once. Treatment of the sample: some 20 received Ad26.COV2.S at low or high dose, single or two shots; 5 received placebo; per-sample allocation not given. Day 63 after the first vaccine or placebo injection was the time point for sampling. Sequences were derived from peripheral blood, sampled in a trial of Ad26.COV2.S vaccine versus placebo. These receptors were collected from a person between 18 and 59 years old who received the Ad26.COV2.S COVID-19 vaccine or a placebo.

This chain joins TRBV5-1 and TRBJ1-1; D not resolved. The CDR3 is 14 amino acids. V was pared by 2 bases and J by 6 bases, with 14 bases between. The germline V gene encodes CDR1 SGHRS and CDR2 YFSETQ. The CDR3 sequence: CASSFDTFGAEAFF. DNA of the CDR3: TGCGCCAGCAGCTTTGACACCTTCGGGGCTGAAGCTTTCTTT.

This clone is a singleton in its sample. This chain links TRBV30 with TRBJ1-6; D is possibly TRBD1 (5 bases). Trimming left V 5 bases short and J 9 bases short, with 20 bases between. The V gene's germline CDR1 is GTSNPN and CDR2 SVGIG (reference sequence). There are 15 residues in the CDR3. The CDR3 DNA sequence: TGTGCCTGGCGGGTCCCGGGACTTGTTGGTTCACCCCTCCACTTT. Encoded protein: CAWRVPGLVGSPLHF.

This clone was seen once. This chain links TRBV28 with TRBJ2-1; the D gene is possibly TRBD2 (5 bases). The CDR3 sequence is 13 residues long. Germline-derived CDR1 and CDR2 are MDHEN and SYDVKM. The V and J ends lost 2 bases and 9 bases respectively, with 11 bases between them. The CDR3 loop reads CASSLLITSEQFF. The CDR3 DNA follows: TGTGCCAGCAGTTTACTTATTACTAGTGAGCAGTTCTTC.

The chain links TRBV19 to TRBJ1-3; 8 nucleotides match TRBD1. Germline V gives CDR1 LNHDA, CDR2 SQIVND (reference sequence). The trim removed 4 bases at V and 7 bases at J, leaving 6 bases unmatched. The CDR3 is made up of 14 amino acids. CDR3: CASSTWTGRNTIYF. In DNA, the CDR3 is TGTGCCAGTAGTACGTGGACAGGGCGGAACACCATATATTTT.

This clone was counted between two and nine times. The chain couples TRBV19 to TRBJ2-1; D not resolved. Looked up from germline, CDR1 is LNHDA and CDR2 is SQIVND (reference sequence). The ends were cut back, 7 bases at V and 2 bases at J, with 9 bases in the middle. The CDR3 runs 13 residues. The DNA of the CDR3 is TGTGCCAGTACCACCGGACCCTACAATGAGCAGTTCTTC. Protein sequence: CASTTGPYNEQFF.

The chain has TRBV19 and TRBJ2-2; the match to TRBD1 covers 8 bases. V lost 4 bases and J lost 3; bases outside the gene matches: 1. Germline V gene lookup returns CDR1 LNHDA and CDR2 SQIVND (reference sequence). The CDR3 totals 14 residues. CDR3 amino acids: CASSTGGYTGELFF. The CDR3 DNA follows: TGTGCCAGTAGTACAGGGGGCTACACCGGGGAGCTGTTTTTT.

The gene calls are TRBV11-2 and TRBJ2-7; no firm D call. Germline V gene lookup returns CDR1 SGHAT and CDR2 FQNNGV. V lost 5 bases and J 0 bases, leaving 8 bases between the germline ends. CDR3 length equals 13 residues. The CDR3 nucleotides are TGTGCCAGCAGCCTGGACGGCTCCTACGAGCAGTACTTC. It translates to CASSLDGSYEQYF.

The chain recombines TRBV7-3 with TRBJ1-5; D remains ambiguous. V lost 1 base and J lost 2, with 12 bases in between. This CDR3 comprises 16 residues. The germline V gene has CDR1 SGHTA and CDR2 FQGTGA. The CDR3 DNA sequence: TGTGCCAGCAGCTTAAAATCTGGGAAAGGCAATCAGCCCCAGCATTTT. This gives the protein CASSLKSGKGNQPQHF.

V and J are TRBV27 and TRBJ1-3, with D possibly being TRBD1 (5 bases). This CDR3 is built from 15 residues. Germline assignment: CDR1 MNHEY and CDR2 SMNVEV (reference sequence). V lost 6 bases and J lost 0, with 12 bases in between. DNA of the CDR3: TGTGCCAGCAGCTTCAAAGGGGTCTCTGGAAACACCATATATTTT. It specifies CASSFKGVSGNTIYF.

The chain carries TRBV14 and TRBJ1-2, with D unresolved. The germline V gene encodes CDR1 SGHDN and CDR2 FVKESK. The CDR3 has 12 amino acids. The ends were cut back, 4 bases at V and 3 bases at J, with 6 bases in the middle. The CDR3 DNA sequence: TGTGCCAGCAGCCCGGGGTACTATGGCTACACCTTC. Its translation: CASSPGYYGYTF.

J is TRBJ1-5 and V is TRBV7-8; TRBD1 might be the D (5 bases). V shed 5 bases and J shed 1 base, with 18 bases lying between them. The germline V gene encodes CDR1 SGHVS and CDR2 FQNEAQ. CDR3 size: 17 residues. CDR3 nucleotide sequence: TGTGCCAGCAGCCCCGGGCGCGACAGAATAAGCAATCAGCCCCAGCATTTT. It translates to CASSPGRDRISNQPQHF.

V gene TRBV7-9 combines with J gene TRBJ2-7; weak D call: TRBD2 (5 bases). Trimming removed 5 bases from V and 3 bases from J, with 17 bases in between. Germline CDR1 is SEHNR and CDR2 is FQNEAQ (reference sequence). The CDR3 totals 15 residues. CDR3 DNA: TGTGCCAGCAGCGTCGCTCGAGGGATGATCTACGAGCAGTACTTC. This sequence encodes CASSVARGMIYEQYF.

The chain's CDR3 is CASSGGGTEAFF. The CDR3 coding sequence is TGTGCCAGCAGTGGAGGGGGCACTGAAGCTTTCTTT. The chain recombines TRBV2 with TRBJ1-1; D possibly corresponds to TRBD1 (6 bases). V was clipped by 4 bases and J by 4 bases, with 7 bases between them. CDR3 length equals 12 residues. Germline CDR1 and CDR2: SNHLY and FYNNEI.

The chain joins TRBV30 to TRBJ2-3, with D perhaps matching TRBD1 or TRBD2 (5 bases each). This CDR3 spans 12 amino acids. Germline CDR1 is GTSNPN and CDR2 is SVGIG (reference sequence). V lost 5 bases and J lost 4, with 10 bases in between. CDR3 in DNA: TGTGCCTGGTCCGGGACGGCAGATACGCAGTATTTT. It specifies CAWSGTADTQYF. Full variable domain (remainder filled in from reference TRBV30 and TRBJ2-3): SQTIHQWPATLVQPVGSPLSLECTVEGTSNPNLYWYRQAAGRGLQLLFYSVGIGQISSEVPQNLSASRPQDRQFILSSKKLLLSDSGFYLCAWSGTADTQYFGPGTRLTVL.

The V call is TRBV4-1, the J call TRBJ2-3; TRBD2 aligns across 7 bases. With 1 base clipped from V and 2 bases from J, the junction kept 3 bases outside the gene matches. CDR1 and CDR2 from the germline V gene are MGHRA and YSYEKL. This CDR3 is 15 amino acids long. The CDR3 is CASSQGLAVTDTQYF. CDR3 bases: TGCGCCAGCAGCCAAGGGCTAGCGGTCACAGATACGCAGTATTTT.

The chain carries TRBV7-2 and TRBJ2-5, with D perhaps matching TRBD2 (7 bases). With 7 bases removed from V and 9 bases from J, the gap between germline ends came to 21 bases. CDR3 length: 14 residues. Per germline, CDR1 SGHTA and CDR2 FQGNSA. The CDR3 sequence is CASTVPGGLKPQYF. The CDR3 nucleotides read TGTGCCAGCACCGTCCCCGGGGGGCTAAAACCCCAGTACTTC.

This chain connects TRBV5-8 to TRBJ2-5; D might be TRBD1 (6 bases). The CDR3 has 16 residues. CDR1 is SGHTS, CDR2 YDEGEE, per germline. Trimming removed 5 bases from V and 1 base from J, with 18 bases in between. In DNA form, the CDR3 reads TGTGCCAGCAGATCGAGGAGACAGGCCCTCCAAGAGACCCAGTACTTC. Translating it yields CASRSRRQALQETQYF.

The V gene is TRBV19, the J gene TRBJ2-7; TRBD1 agrees at 7 bases. The CDR3 spans 12 residues. Germline CDR1 LNHDA, CDR2 SQIVND (reference sequence). J gave up 6 bases and V 6 bases, and 5 bases lay outside the gene matches. The CDR3 is CASSLRGSEQYF. CDR3 nucleotides: TGTGCCAGTAGCCTCAGGGGGAGCGAGCAGTACTTC.

The chain has TRBV13 and TRBJ1-1, with 7 nucleotides matching TRBD1. The V and J ends lost 5 bases and 4 bases, in that order; junction bases with no gene match: 10. The CDR3 extends over 15 amino acids. CDR1 and CDR2 (germline): PRHDT, FYEKMQ (reference sequence). The CDR3 sequence: CASSIRQGRGTEAFF. CDR3 in DNA: TGTGCCAGCAGCATCCGACAGGGTCGGGGCACTGAAGCTTTCTTT.

The V gene is TRBV9, the J gene TRBJ1-3, with 7 bases fitting TRBD1. The germline V gene encodes CDR1 SGDLS and CDR2 YYNGEE. This CDR3 has 14 residues. V shed 6 bases and J 2 bases; nucleotides not matched to a gene: 5. The CDR3 bases are TGTGCCAGCACAGGGGGACACCCTGGAAACACCATATATTTT. It specifies CASTGGHPGNTIYF.

V is TRBV2 and J is TRBJ1-2, with a tentative D call TRBD1 (6 bases). Germline CDR1 and CDR2: SNHLY and FYNNEI. The CDR3 is made up of 13 amino acids. V dropped 3 bases and J dropped 9 bases, with 14 bases sitting between them. For the CDR3, the DNA is TGTGCCAGCAGTGATTCAGGGGAAGGTAGCTACACCTTC. This sequence encodes CASSDSGEGSYTF. The full variable domain, its missing parts supplied by reference TRBV2 and TRBJ1-2, is EPEVTQTPSHQVTQMGQEVILRCVPISNHLYFYWYRQILGQKVEFLVSFYNNEISEKSEIFDDQFSVERPDGSNFTLKIRSTKLEDSAMYFCASSDSGEGSYTFGSGTRLTVV.

Details on this clone: Other nucleotide sequences from this sample produce the same CDR3. This chain joins TRBV19 and TRBJ2-7; the match to TRBD1 covers 9 bases. Per germline, CDR1 LNHDA and CDR2 SQIVND (reference sequence). After removal of 4 bases from V and 2 bases from J, the junction contained 3 bases not matched to a gene. The CDR3 extends over 14 amino acids. The CDR3 region is CASSTGQGAYEQYF. CDR3 DNA: TGTGCCAGTAGTACGGGACAGGGAGCCTACGAGCAGTACTTC.